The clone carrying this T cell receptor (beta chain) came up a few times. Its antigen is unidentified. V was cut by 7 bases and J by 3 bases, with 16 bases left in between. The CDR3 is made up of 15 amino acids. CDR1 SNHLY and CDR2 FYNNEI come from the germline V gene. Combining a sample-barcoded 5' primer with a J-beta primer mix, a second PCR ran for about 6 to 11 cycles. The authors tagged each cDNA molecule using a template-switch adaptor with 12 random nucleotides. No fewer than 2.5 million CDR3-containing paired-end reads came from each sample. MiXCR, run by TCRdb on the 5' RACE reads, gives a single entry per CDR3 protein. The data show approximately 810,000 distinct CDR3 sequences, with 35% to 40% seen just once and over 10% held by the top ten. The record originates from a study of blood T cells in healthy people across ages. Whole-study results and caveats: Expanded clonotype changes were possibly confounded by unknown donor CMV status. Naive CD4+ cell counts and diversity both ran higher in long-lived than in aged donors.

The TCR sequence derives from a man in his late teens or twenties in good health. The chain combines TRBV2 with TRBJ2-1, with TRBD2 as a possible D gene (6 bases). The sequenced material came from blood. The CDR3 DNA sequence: TGTGCCAGCAAGTGGGGGGACCAATACTACAATGAGCAGTTCTTC. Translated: CASKWGDQYYNEQFF.